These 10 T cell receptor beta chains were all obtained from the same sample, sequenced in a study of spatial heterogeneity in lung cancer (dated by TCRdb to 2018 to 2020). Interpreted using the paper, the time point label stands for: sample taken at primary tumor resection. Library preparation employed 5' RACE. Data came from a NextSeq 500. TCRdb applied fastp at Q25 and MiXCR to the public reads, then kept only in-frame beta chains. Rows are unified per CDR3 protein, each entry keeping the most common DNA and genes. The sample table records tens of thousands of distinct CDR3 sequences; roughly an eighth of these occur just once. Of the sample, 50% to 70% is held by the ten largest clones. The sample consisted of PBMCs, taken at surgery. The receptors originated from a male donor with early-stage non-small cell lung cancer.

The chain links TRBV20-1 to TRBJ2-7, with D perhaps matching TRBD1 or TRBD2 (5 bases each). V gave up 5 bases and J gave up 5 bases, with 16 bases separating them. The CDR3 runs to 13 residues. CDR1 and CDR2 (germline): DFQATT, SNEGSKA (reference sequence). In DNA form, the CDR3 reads TGCAGTGCTTTGGGACCAGGTCCCAACGAGCAGTACTTC. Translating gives CSALGPGPNEQYF.

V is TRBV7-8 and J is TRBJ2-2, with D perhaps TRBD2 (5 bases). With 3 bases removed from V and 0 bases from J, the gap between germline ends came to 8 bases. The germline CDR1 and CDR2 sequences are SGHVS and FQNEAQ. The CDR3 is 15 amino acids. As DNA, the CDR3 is TGTGCCAGCAGCTTTCGGGGAACGAACACCGGGGAGCTGTTTTTT. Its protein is CASSFRGTNTGELFF.

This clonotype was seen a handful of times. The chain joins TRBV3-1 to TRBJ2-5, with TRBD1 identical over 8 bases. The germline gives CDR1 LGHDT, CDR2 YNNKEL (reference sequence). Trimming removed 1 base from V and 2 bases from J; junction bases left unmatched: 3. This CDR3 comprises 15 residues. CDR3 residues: CASSQGTGIQETQYF. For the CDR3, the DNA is TGTGCCAGCAGCCAAGGGACAGGGATTCAAGAGACCCAGTACTTC.

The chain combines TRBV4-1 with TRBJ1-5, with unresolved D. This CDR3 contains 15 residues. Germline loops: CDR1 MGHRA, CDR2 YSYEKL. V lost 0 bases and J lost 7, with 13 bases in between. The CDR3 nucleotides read TGCGCCAGCAGCCAAGATCATCGGTTGCGGCAGCCCCAGCATTTT. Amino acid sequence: CASSQDHRLRQPQHF.

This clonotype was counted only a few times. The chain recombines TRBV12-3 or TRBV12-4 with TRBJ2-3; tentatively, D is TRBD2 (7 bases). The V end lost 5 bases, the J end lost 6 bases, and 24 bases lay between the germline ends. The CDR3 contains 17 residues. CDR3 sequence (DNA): TGTGCCAGCAGTCCGGGAACCGGGACACCCGGGGGGGATACGCAGTATTTT. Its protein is CASSPGTGTPGGDTQYF.

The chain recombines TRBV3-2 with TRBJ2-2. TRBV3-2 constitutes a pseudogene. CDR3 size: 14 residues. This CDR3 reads CASSQAMNTGELFF. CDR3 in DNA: TGTGCCAGCAGCCAAGCCATGAACACCGGGGAGCTGTTTTTT.

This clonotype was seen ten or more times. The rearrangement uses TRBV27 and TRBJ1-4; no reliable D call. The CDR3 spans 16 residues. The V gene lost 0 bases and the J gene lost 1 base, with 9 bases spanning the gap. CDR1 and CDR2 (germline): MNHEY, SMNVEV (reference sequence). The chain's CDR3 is CASSLSGMGTNEKLFF. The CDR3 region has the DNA TGTGCCAGCAGTTTATCAGGAATGGGAACTAATGAAAAACTGTTTTTT.

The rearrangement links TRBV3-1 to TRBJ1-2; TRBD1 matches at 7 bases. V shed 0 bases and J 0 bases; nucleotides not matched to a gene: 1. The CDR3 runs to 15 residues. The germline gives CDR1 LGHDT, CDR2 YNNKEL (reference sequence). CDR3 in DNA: TGTGCCAGCAGCCAAGAGACAGGGACTAACTATGGCTACACCTTC. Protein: CASSQETGTNYGYTF.

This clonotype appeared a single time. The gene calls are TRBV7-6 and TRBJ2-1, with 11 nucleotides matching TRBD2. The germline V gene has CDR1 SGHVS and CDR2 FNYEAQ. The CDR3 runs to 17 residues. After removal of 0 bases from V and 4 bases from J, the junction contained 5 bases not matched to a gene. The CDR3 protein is CASSLASGRAYYNEQFF. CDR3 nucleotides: TGTGCCAGCAGCTTAGCTAGCGGGAGGGCCTATTACAATGAGCAGTTCTTC.

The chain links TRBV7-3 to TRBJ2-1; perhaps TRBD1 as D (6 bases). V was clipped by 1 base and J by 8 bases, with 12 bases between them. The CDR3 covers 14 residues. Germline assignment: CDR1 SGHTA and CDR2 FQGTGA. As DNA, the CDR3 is TGTGCCAGCAGCTTAAGACCAGGGGCAGATGAGCAGTTCTTC. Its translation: CASSLRPGADEQFF.